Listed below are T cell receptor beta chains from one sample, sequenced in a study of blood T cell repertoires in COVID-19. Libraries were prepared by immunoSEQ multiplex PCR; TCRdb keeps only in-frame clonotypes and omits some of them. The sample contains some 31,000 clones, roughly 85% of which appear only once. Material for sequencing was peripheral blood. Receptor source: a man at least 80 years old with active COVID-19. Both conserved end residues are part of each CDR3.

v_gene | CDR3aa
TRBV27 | CASSLSWGLEDTQYF
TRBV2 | CASSQRQGGLGDTQYF
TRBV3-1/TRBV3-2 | CASSPSRETQYF
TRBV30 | CAWSPGQGYEKLFF
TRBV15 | CATSRELNSPLHF
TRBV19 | CASSPDRQIPSNLAKNIQYF
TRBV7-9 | CASSPGGTGAEAFF
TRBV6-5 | CASSQGQHYGYTF
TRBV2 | CASSNEVVGANVLTF
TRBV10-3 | CAISDLKGGANGYTF
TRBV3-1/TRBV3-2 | CASASGGTGELFF
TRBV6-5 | CASRGAKGSYYGYTF
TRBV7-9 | CASSFEGVGTEAFF